This T cell receptor beta chain was captured in a study of spatial heterogeneity in lung cancer (dated 2019 in TCRdb). For context, the study as a whole: More beta-chain than alpha-chain transcripts were consistently detected, likely reflecting higher beta-chain transcript abundance. In tumor regions, TCR transcript counts showed a strong correlation with a T cell transcriptional module score from matched bulk RNA-seq. In the raw uncorrected reads, each unique combination of TCR and UMI appeared more than ten times on average. TCR alpha and beta repertoires were quantitatively compared across multiple tumor regions, matched nontumor lung and blood in non-small cell lung cancer. TCR repertoire features were related to nonsynonymous mutation counts determined by whole-exome sequencing of tumor tissue. At surgery, 200 to 250 tumor regions, fewer than 85 matched nontumor lung samples and 56 PBMC samples were TCR-sequenced for both alpha and beta chains. The full study reports these points: Additional single-cell paired TCR alpha and beta sequencing was considered necessary to confirm, at a functional level, the hypothesis that regional TCRs recognize regional mutations. The tumor nonsynonymous mutation count correlated with the number of expanded alpha and beta TCRs within the tumor. TCR-seq was estimated to cover only 6% to 7% of tumor T cells for alpha chains and roughly 12% for beta chains. Counts of ubiquitous and regional expanded TCRs correlated with counts of ubiquitous and regional nonsynonymous mutations, respectively.

This specimen's time point label, interpreted: sample taken at primary tumor resection. Donors were around 69 patients with early-stage, untreated non-small cell lung cancer from the lung TRACERx cohort. TCR sequencing used whole RNA extracted from tumor and nontumor lung tissue, or from cryopreserved PBMC samples, without cell sorting. Only patients with enough RNA available from two or more tumor regions were chosen for TCR sequencing. Before selection, tumor and adjacent nontumor lung specimens were reviewed by a lung pathologist. Library construction relied on 5' RACE. Instrument on record: NextSeq 500. To allow correction of PCR and sequencing errors, the TCR library protocol tagged every TCR cDNA molecule with a unique molecular identifier. The paper's processing steps were these. TCR identification, UMI-based error correction and CDR3 extraction were all carried out with Decombinator tools. TCRs above a frequency of 2 per 1,000, corresponding to the top 1% of the tumor frequency distribution, were defined as expanded. Expanded tumor TCRs were classed as regional if statistically deemed absent (corrected P<0.05) from at least one tumor region, otherwise ubiquitous. Rényi diversity was computed with the R vegan package after subsampling each repertoire 100 times to 5,000 TCRs. CDR3 similarity networks were constructed using string-kernel similarity of amino acid triplets, with links drawn between CDR3s whose pairwise similarity was above 0.82. The public reads were run again by TCRdb, first through fastp at Q25 and then through MiXCR, and only productive beta chains were kept. Merged by CDR3 protein, the rows form single entries marked with the most common genes and DNA. The V and J calls follow TCRdb's processing rather than the paper's. For this sample there are 7,500 to 10,000 distinct CDR3 sequences; roughly an eighth appear just once. Of the sample, over 11% is held by the ten largest clones.

V is reduced by 1 base and J by 7 bases, leaving a spacing of 13 bases between them. Based on the germline V gene, the CDR1 and CDR2 sequences are KGHSY and FQNENV. From the cysteine through the phenylalanine, the CDR3 covers 15 amino acids. Only the CDR3 DNA stays, 45 bases, in frame from base 1. This clonotype was seen many times. What antigen it recognizes has not been identified. It has no much larger one-base neighbor in the sample; base qualities were not kept. This clonotype was sampled from a male donor with early-stage non-small cell lung cancer. Specimen: lung tumor tissue, collected at surgery. The chain uses TRBV16 and TRBJ1-4, with TRBD1 as a weak D call on 6 bases. CDR3 loop: CASSQFSTGGEKLFF. DNA sequence: TGTGCCAGCAGCCAATTTTCGACAGGCGGTGAAAAACTGTTTTTT.